A single sample is the source of the 15 T cell receptor beta chains below, sequenced in a study of cytomegalovirus exposure and HLA in healthy donors. Vbeta (60) and Jbeta (13) primers were used in the PCR. Generated by immunoSEQ multiplex PCR, the TCRdb table keeps only in-frame clones and is missing some. The sample lists roughly 180,000 clones; about 80% were seen once. Sequenced: PBMCs. The receptors come from a man aged 25 to 40 in good health and CMV-seronegative.

This CDR3 is CASSQTGTGVIYEQYF. In DNA, the CDR3 is TGCGCCAGCAGCCAAACCGGGACAGGGGTTATCTACGAGCAGTACTTC. The genes are TRBV4-1 and TRBJ2-7; 10 bases are a match to TRBD1. Germline V gene lookup returns CDR1 MGHRA and CDR2 YSYEKL. After removal of 2 bases from V and 3 bases from J, the junction contained 7 bases not matched to a gene. This CDR3 has 16 residues.

The V call is TRBV7-6, the J call TRBJ1-2, with TRBD1 identical over 7 bases. V trimming: 0 bases; J trimming: 0 bases; junction bases outside the gene matches: 7. This CDR3 has 17 residues. Looked up from germline, CDR1 is SGHVS and CDR2 is FNYEAQ. CDR3: CASSLAGDSPTNYGYTF. In DNA, the CDR3 is TGTGCCAGCAGCTTAGCCGGGGACAGCCCTACTAACTATGGCTACACCTTC.

This rearrangement joins TRBV30 to TRBJ2-7; 10 nucleotides line up with TRBD1. The CDR3 length is 14 residues. V was clipped by 0 bases and J by 6 bases; unmatched bases: 5. CDR1 GTSNPN and CDR2 SVGIG come from the germline V gene (reference sequence). CDR3 in DNA: TGTGCCTGGAGTGTGGGACAGGGGTTCTCCGAGCAGTACTTC. This codes for CAWSVGQGFSEQYF.

This sequence joins TRBV9 and TRBJ2-7; tentative D call: TRBD2 (5 bases). The V end was cut by 0 bases, the J end by 1 base, with 14 bases between. This CDR3 region has 16 residues. Per germline, CDR1 SGDLS and CDR2 YYNGEE. CDR3 sequence: CASSVDRLARSYEQYF. The CDR3, as DNA: TGTGCCAGCAGCGTAGATCGGCTAGCTAGGTCCTACGAGCAGTACTTC.

The chain couples TRBV6-5 to TRBJ1-6; 7 nucleotides match TRBD1. Germline V lookup: CDR1 MNHEY, CDR2 SVGAGI. The junction had 5 bases not matched to a gene; V was cut back by 4 bases and J by 5 bases. This CDR3 is built from 15 residues. CDR3 DNA sequence: TGTGCCAGCAGTTCAACGGGACAGAATAATTCACCCCTCCACTTT. Its translation: CASSSTGQNNSPLHF.

This clone has just one count. This rearrangement joins TRBV30 to TRBJ2-7, with TRBD2 matching 9 bases. With V trimmed by 3 bases and J by 2 bases, 8 bases remained unmatched. This CDR3 is 15 amino acids long. Looked up from germline, CDR1 is GTSNPN and CDR2 is SVGIG (reference sequence). In DNA form, the CDR3 reads TGTGCCTGGAGGAGGAGCGGGGGGAACACCTACGAGCAGTACTTC. Protein sequence: CAWRRSGGNTYEQYF.

This clone was recorded once. For the CDR3, the DNA is TGTGCCAGCAGGGAACTAGCGGGAGGTAGCACCGGGGAGCTGTTTTTT. The encoded protein is CASRELAGGSTGELFF. This chain uses TRBV2 with TRBJ2-2, with 12 bases aligning to TRBD2. Germline trimming cut 6 bases from V and 4 bases from J; bases unmatched to any gene: 6. CDR3 length: 16 amino acids. Germline assignment: CDR1 SNHLY and CDR2 FYNNEI.

The chain uses TRBV5-4 and TRBJ2-1; D not certain. Germline CDR1 reads SGHNT; CDR2 reads YYREEE (reference sequence). V lost 3 bases to trimming and J lost 4 bases, with 11 bases between them. The CDR3 length is 14 residues. The CDR3 loop reads CASSSGSKYNEQFF. CDR3 bases: TGTGCCAGCAGCTCCGGTTCAAAGTACAATGAGCAGTTCTTC.

The chain carries TRBV6-5 and TRBJ2-7; tentatively, D is TRBD1 (6 bases). Germline V gives CDR1 MNHEY, CDR2 SVGAGI. The CDR3 has 14 amino acids. Between the trimmed V and J ends, which lost 6 bases and 3 bases, there was a span of 15 bases. The CDR3 protein is CASRRQDNRYEQYF. The CDR3 nucleotides are TGTGCCAGCAGACGACAGGATAACCGCTACGAGCAGTACTTC.

Details on this clone: Other DNA sequences in this sample translate to the same CDR3. The chain recombines TRBV25-1 with TRBJ2-3; D is unresolved. The CDR3 has 14 residues. V lost 0 bases and J 3 bases, leaving 7 bases between the germline ends. CDR1 MGHDK and CDR2 SYGVNS come from the germline V gene. CDR3 in DNA: TGTGCCAGCAGTGAATATAGCCTAACAGATACGCAGTATTTT. Translation gives CASSEYSLTDTQYF.

The chain recombines TRBV12-5 with TRBJ1-5; maybe TRBD1 (5 bases). Germline CDR1 LGHNT, CDR2 FRNRAP. V gave up 1 base and J gave up 7 bases, with 8 bases separating them. The CDR3 totals 13 residues. CDR3 sequence: CASGLGGDQPQHF. The CDR3 nucleotides are TGTGCTAGTGGTTTGGGGGGGGACCAGCCCCAGCATTTT.

The chain employs TRBV19 and TRBJ2-6, with D perhaps TRBD1 (5 bases). The CDR3 totals 16 residues. The ends were cut back, 4 bases at V and 0 bases at J, with 10 bases in the middle. Germline loops: CDR1 LNHDA, CDR2 SQIVND (reference sequence). CDR3 sequence reads: CASSNSRVSGANVLTF. The CDR3 DNA sequence: TGTGCCAGTAGTAACTCCAGGGTCTCTGGGGCCAACGTCCTGACTTTC. Combining the CDR3 with reference TRBV19 and TRBJ2-6 gives the whole variable domain DGGITQSPKYLFRKEGQNVTLSCEQNLNHDAMYWYRQDPGQGLRLIYYSQIVNDFQKGDIAEGYSVSREKKESFPLTVTSAQKNPTAFYLCASSNSRVSGANVLTFGAGSRLTVL.

The chain joins TRBV5-6 to TRBJ2-7, with D possibly matching TRBD2 (5 bases). The germline CDR1 and CDR2 sequences are SGHDT and YYEEEE. The CDR3 is 14 amino acids. V lost 4 bases and J lost 3, with 14 bases in between. CDR3 sequence reads: CASSLNGLHYEQYF. DNA of the CDR3: TGTGCCAGCAGCCTCAACGGACTCCACTACGAGCAGTACTTC.

This sequence joins TRBV21-1 and TRBJ1-1. TRBV21-1 is deemed a pseudogene. This CDR3 has 12 residues. The CDR3 DNA reads as TGTGCCAGCAGCAAACCCCTCACTGAAGCTTTCTTT. Translation gives CASSKPLTEAFF.

This chain uses TRBV14 with TRBJ2-5; a possible D gene is TRBD1 (6 bases). In germline, CDR1 is SGHDN, CDR2 FVKESK. The V and J ends lost 4 bases and 1 base respectively, with 13 bases between them. The length of the CDR3 is 15 residues. The chain's CDR3 is CASSLGTPFQETQYF. The CDR3 DNA follows: TGTGCCAGCAGCCTGGGGACACCCTTCCAAGAGACCCAGTACTTC.